This T cell receptor (beta chain) was recovered during a study of graft-versus-host responses after intestinal transplantation. On the study more broadly: The study gave all recipients anti-thymocyte globulin induction, then tacrolimus and steroids for three to four years. Study results and limitations: The authors found GvH clones in recipient marrow, some appearing first in ileum or blood.

As for this clone: The antigen remains undetermined.

The V gene's germline CDR1 is SGHTA and CDR2 FQGNSA. V dropped 5 bases and J dropped 2; count of bases not matched to a gene: 3. This CDR3 has 13 amino acids. Clones were sequenced by immunoSEQ multiplex PCR, and TCRdb holds only the in-frame ones, with some missing. The top ten clones hold around 0.53% of a sample with about 27,000 clones, 90% to 95% of them seen once. Sequenced here: PBMCs, sampled 18 days after transplant. This chain joins TRBV7-2 and TRBJ2-7; TRBD2 matches at 7 bases. This TCR came from a human patient who received an intestinal transplant, so some T cells may come from the graft donor. DNA of the CDR3: TGTGCCAGCAGCGGCGGGAGAACCTACGAGCAGTACTTC. Translation: CASSGGRTYEQYF.